This paragraph reports one T cell receptor (beta chain). V was pared by 7 bases and J by 4 bases, with 11 bases between. The CDR3 runs 12 residues. The germline CDR1 and CDR2 sequences are SEHNR and FQNEAQ (reference sequence). The data belong to a study of CD8+CD57+ T cells in acquired aplastic anemia. Across the whole study: When averaged, DNA from sorted CD4+ and CD8+ cells came to 3.2 ug.

The template for TCR beta VDJ and CDR3 sequence profiling was genomic DNA. Using its own MiXCR run on the reads, TCRdb lists one record per CDR3 protein. The sample has hundreds of thousands of distinct CDR3 sequences; approximately 70% are singletons. What was sequenced was sorted CD4+, CD8+, or CD8+CD57+ T cells (not recorded which) from PBMCs. This sequence originates from a human donor in good health, serving as a control. The chain couples TRBV7-9 to TRBJ2-7; D is undetermined. CDR3 region: CASTLRRYEQYF. DNA of the CDR3: TGTGCCAGCACCCTTAGACGGTACGAGCAGTACTTC.